The rows below give T cell receptor beta chains drawn from one sample of a study of regulatory T cells in long-lasting Graves disease. One entry per CDR3 protein results from TCRdb running MiXCR on the multiplex PCR reads. The sample yields about 440,000 distinct CDR3 sequences, roughly 17% seen once. These data are also associated with another study on T cells in Graves' hyperthyroidism and ophthalmopathy.

Sequenced material: peripheral blood mononuclear cells (PBMCs), taken at new diagnosis, from a patient treated with antithyroid drugs. The receptors shown here come from a woman younger than 35 with Graves disease. The CDR3 runs from the conserved cysteine through the conserved F or W. The order of the fields is CDR3 DNA, CDR3 protein, V gene, J gene, D gene, clone size. The D gene is left open where the match is weak. Size values are once, few and many counts, or a class for expanded clones, and some rows have none.

CDR3 DNA: TGTGCCAGCAGCTCCTTAGCGGGAGGGATCTACGAGCAGTACTTC
CDR3 protein: CASSSLAGGIYEQYF
V gene: TRBV5-4
J gene: TRBJ2-7
D gene: TRBD2
clone size: NA

CDR3 DNA: TGTGCCATCAGTGAAGGACTGATGAACACTGAAGCTTTCTTT
CDR3 protein: CAISEGLMNTEAFF
V gene: TRBV10-3
J gene: TRBJ1-1
D gene: NA
clone size: NA

CDR3 DNA: TGTGCCAGCAGTTCTGTTGATGGCTACACCTTC
CDR3 protein: CASSSVDGYTF
V gene: TRBV28
J gene: TRBJ1-2
D gene: NA
clone size: few

CDR3 DNA: TGTGCCAGCAGCTTAGGAGACAGGATGAACACTGAAGCTTTCTTT
CDR3 protein: CASSLGDRMNTEAFF
V gene: TRBV7-8
J gene: TRBJ1-1
D gene: NA
clone size: many

CDR3 DNA: TGCAGCGTTGTAGGACTAGCATACAATGAGCAGTTCTTC
CDR3 protein: CSVVGLAYNEQFF
V gene: TRBV29-1
J gene: TRBJ2-1
D gene: TRBD2
clone size: many

CDR3 DNA: TGCGCCAGCAGCCAAGGGACTAGCGGGATCCCTTGGGGAGATACGCAGTATTTT
CDR3 protein: CASSQGTSGIPWGDTQYF
V gene: TRBV5-1
J gene: TRBJ2-3
D gene: TRBD2
clone size: NA

CDR3 DNA: TGTGCCAGCATGACTACTAAATTGGGGCAAGAGACCCAGTACTTC
CDR3 protein: CASMTTKLGQETQYF
V gene: TRBV28
J gene: TRBJ2-5
D gene: NA
clone size: many

CDR3 DNA: TGCGCCAGCAGCTTTGGACTCCAGACCTCGTCGGAGCTGTTTTTT
CDR3 protein: CASSFGLQTSSELFF
V gene: TRBV5-1
J gene: TRBJ2-2
D gene: NA
clone size: NA

CDR3 DNA: TGCAGCGTTGAAGAATCAGGGGGGGGACAGCCCCAGCATTTT
CDR3 protein: CSVEESGGGQPQHF
V gene: TRBV29-1
J gene: TRBJ1-5
D gene: TRBD1
clone size: few

CDR3 DNA: TGCGCCAGCAGCCAGACCGGACAGGGAGGGTATGGCTACACCTTC
CDR3 protein: CASSQTGQGGYGYTF
V gene: TRBV4-1
J gene: TRBJ1-2
D gene: TRBD1
clone size: few

CDR3 DNA: TGCAGGGGCTACCGGCTGGAAGCCTACGAGCAGTACTTC
CDR3 protein: CRGYRLEAYEQYF
V gene: TRBV20-1
J gene: TRBJ2-7
D gene: NA
clone size: NA

CDR3 DNA: TGTGCCAGCAGCCTCCGGACTAGCGGGAGGAGATCCTACAATGAGCAGTTCTTC
CDR3 protein: CASSLRTSGRRSYNEQFF
V gene: TRBV3-1
J gene: TRBJ2-1
D gene: TRBD2
clone size: once

CDR3 DNA: TGCAGTTCAAAAAAACCGGGCCTCTCCTACAATGAGCAGTTCTTC
CDR3 protein: CSSKKPGLSYNEQFF
V gene: TRBV20-1
J gene: TRBJ2-1
D gene: NA
clone size: few

CDR3 DNA: TGCAGTGCCAATGACGTGGGGAATGAGCAGTTCTTC
CDR3 protein: CSANDVGNEQFF
V gene: TRBV20-1
J gene: TRBJ2-1
D gene: NA
clone size: many

CDR3 DNA: TGTGCTAGTGGTTTGGCAACCAAAACAACAGGGTTGCTAGATACGCAGTATTTT
CDR3 protein: CASGLATKTTGLLDTQYF
V gene: TRBV12-5
J gene: TRBJ2-3
D gene: NA
clone size: few

CDR3 DNA: TGTGCCAGCAGCTTAATTCTAGCGGGAGTTCACGAGCAGTACTTC
CDR3 protein: CASSLILAGVHEQYF
V gene: TRBV7-2
J gene: TRBJ2-7
D gene: TRBD2
clone size: NA

CDR3 DNA: TGTGCCAGCAGTTTATTTGGCGGGAGTAGGGGAGAGACCCAGTACTTC
CDR3 protein: CASSLFGGSRGETQYF
V gene: TRBV12-3/TRBV12-4
J gene: TRBJ2-5
D gene: TRBD2
clone size: few

CDR3 DNA: TGTGCCAGCAGTTCCTCGAGAAGGAGCTATGGCTACACCTTC
CDR3 protein: CASSSSRRSYGYTF
V gene: TRBV12-3/TRBV12-4
J gene: TRBJ1-2
D gene: NA
clone size: few

CDR3 DNA: TGTGCCAGCAGCCAGTCGGGCGGGGAGCTGTTTTTT
CDR3 protein: CASSQSGGELFF
V gene: TRBV6-1
J gene: TRBJ2-2
D gene: NA
clone size: NA

CDR3 DNA: TGTGCCGCCCGCGTTGGGGGGATGGGGGCGCATAATGAGCAGTTCTTC
CDR3 protein: CAARVGGMGAHNEQFF
V gene: TRBV10-3
J gene: TRBJ2-1
D gene: NA
clone size: many

CDR3 DNA: TGTGCCAGCAGTGAAATTGCAGGGGGAAACACTGAAGCTTTCTTT
CDR3 protein: CASSEIAGGNTEAFF
V gene: TRBV2
J gene: TRBJ1-1
D gene: TRBD1
clone size: many

CDR3 DNA: TGTGCCAGCAGCTTAGGTCGAAACGCCTACGAGCAGTACTTC
CDR3 protein: CASSLGRNAYEQYF
V gene: TRBV11-2
J gene: TRBJ2-7
D gene: NA
clone size: few

CDR3 DNA: TGTGCCAGCAGTCACGGACAGGTCAACACTGAAGCTTTCTTT
CDR3 protein: CASSHGQVNTEAFF
V gene: TRBV6-1
J gene: TRBJ1-1
D gene: TRBD1
clone size: many

CDR3 DNA: TGTGCCAGCAGCCAAGGGGGGGGAATCCACAATGAGCAGTTCTTC
CDR3 protein: CASSQGGGIHNEQFF
V gene: TRBV14
J gene: TRBJ2-1
D gene: TRBD2
clone size: NA

CDR3 DNA: TGTGCCAGCAGTGTATCAGGGACTAGCGGAACTAGCACAGATACGCAGTATTTT
CDR3 protein: CASSVSGTSGTSTDTQYF
V gene: TRBV12-3/TRBV12-4
J gene: TRBJ2-3
D gene: TRBD2
clone size: NA

CDR3 DNA: TGTGCCAGCAGCTTCGGGACTTCAACTAATGAAAAACTGTTTTTT
CDR3 protein: CASSFGTSTNEKLFF
V gene: TRBV5-8
J gene: TRBJ1-4
D gene: NA
clone size: NA